This T cell receptor beta chain is from a study of blood T cell repertoires in COVID-19. Background on the study: The United States, Italy and Spain were the sources of the acute and convalescent COVID-19 samples. PBMCs, B-cell-depleted T cells, or T cells were the source of the cDNA or gDNA that made up the material.

Original data processing: Scientists estimated how many nucleated cells there were by amplifying reference gene primers. Clones were read by immunoSEQ multiplex PCR, and TCRdb kept only the in-frame ones, dropping some. V, J and clone size derive from that table, while D and trimming were established from the DNA sequence. The sample shows 130,000 or so clones, approximately 86% of them seen only once. V was clipped by 3 bases and J by 9 bases; unmatched bases: 13. Germline assignment: CDR1 SGDLS and CDR2 YYNGEE. The CDR3 consists of 16 residues. The source is a woman in her sixties with acute or convalescent COVID-19. Sequencing was done on a sample of peripheral blood. The chain joins TRBV9 to TRBJ2-7, with 12 positions matching TRBD2. The CDR3 reads CASSERGLAGLQRQYF. The CDR3 DNA reads TGTGCCAGCAGCGAACGGGGACTAGCGGGCCTTCAAAGGCAGTACTTC.